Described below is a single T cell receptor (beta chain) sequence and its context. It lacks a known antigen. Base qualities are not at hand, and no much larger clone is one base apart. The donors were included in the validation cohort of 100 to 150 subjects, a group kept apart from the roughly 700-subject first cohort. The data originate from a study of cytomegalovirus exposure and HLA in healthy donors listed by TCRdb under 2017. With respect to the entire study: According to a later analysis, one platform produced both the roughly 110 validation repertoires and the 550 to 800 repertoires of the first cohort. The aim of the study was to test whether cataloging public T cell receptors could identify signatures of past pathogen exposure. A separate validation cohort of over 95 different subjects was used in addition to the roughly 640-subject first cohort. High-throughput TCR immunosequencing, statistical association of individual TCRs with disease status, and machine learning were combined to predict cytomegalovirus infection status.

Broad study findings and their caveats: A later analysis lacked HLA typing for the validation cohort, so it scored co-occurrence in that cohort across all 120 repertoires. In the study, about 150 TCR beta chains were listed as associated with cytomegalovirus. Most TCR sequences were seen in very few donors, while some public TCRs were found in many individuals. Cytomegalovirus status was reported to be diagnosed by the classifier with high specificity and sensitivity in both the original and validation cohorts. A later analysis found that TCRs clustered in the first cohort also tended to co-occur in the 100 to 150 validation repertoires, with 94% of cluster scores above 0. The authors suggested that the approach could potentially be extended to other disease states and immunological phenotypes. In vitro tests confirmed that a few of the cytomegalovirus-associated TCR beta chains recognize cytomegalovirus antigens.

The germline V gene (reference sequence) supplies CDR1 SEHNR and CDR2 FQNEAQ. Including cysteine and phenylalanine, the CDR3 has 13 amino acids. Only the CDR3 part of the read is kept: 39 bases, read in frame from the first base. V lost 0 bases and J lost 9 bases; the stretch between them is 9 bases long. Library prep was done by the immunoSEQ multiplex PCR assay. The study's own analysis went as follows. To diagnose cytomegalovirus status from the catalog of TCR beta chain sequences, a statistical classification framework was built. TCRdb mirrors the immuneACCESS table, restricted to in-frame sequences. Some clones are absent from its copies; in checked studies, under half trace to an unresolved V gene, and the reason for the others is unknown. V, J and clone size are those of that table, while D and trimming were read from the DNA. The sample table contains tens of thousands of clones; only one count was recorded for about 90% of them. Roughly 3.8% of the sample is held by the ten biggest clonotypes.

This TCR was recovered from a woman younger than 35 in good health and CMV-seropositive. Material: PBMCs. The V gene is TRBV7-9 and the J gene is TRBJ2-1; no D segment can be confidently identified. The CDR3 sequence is CASSLAPGTEQFF. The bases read TGTGCCAGCAGCTTAGCGCCGGGTACTGAGCAGTTCTTC.